The rows below give T cell receptor beta chains drawn from one sample of a study of graft-versus-host responses after intestinal transplantation. These receptors' antigens are unknown. Measured with immunoSEQ multiplex PCR; TCRdb has only the in-frame clones, and not every one. Of 100,000 to 120,000 clones listed, around 95% were seen once; the top ten hold less than 0.55%. Source: unstimulated CD8+ T cells sorted from spleen or lymph node cells, taken before intestinal transplant. The receptor set was obtained from a human donor who received an intestinal transplant. CDR3s include the opening cysteine and the closing phenylalanine or tryptophan. The D gene is left open where the match is weak.

j_call: TRBJ2-7
d_call: TRBD2
v_call: TRBV5-1
cdr3_aa: CASSSTSGSYEQYF
cdr3_nt: TGCGCCAGCAGCTCGACTAGCGGGAGTTACGAGCAGTACTTC

j_call: TRBJ1-1
d_call: .
v_call: TRBV30
cdr3_aa: CAWGLTGNTEAFF
cdr3_nt: TGTGCCTGGGGCTTGACAGGGAACACTGAAGCTTTCTTT

j_call: TRBJ2-3
d_call: .
v_call: TRBV21-1
cdr3_aa: CASSKSGGQDRTDTQYF
cdr3_nt: TGTGCCAGCAGCAAATCGGGGGGACAGGACCGCACAGATACGCAGTATTTT

j_call: TRBJ2-7
d_call: .
v_call: TRBV11-1
cdr3_aa: CASSPREAAGILYEQYF
cdr3_nt: TGTGCCAGCAGCCCAAGGGAGGCAGCCGGAATCCTTTACGAGCAGTACTTC

j_call: TRBJ2-7
d_call: TRBD2
v_call: TRBV19
cdr3_aa: CASSAGTSGYEQYF
cdr3_nt: TGTGCCAGTAGTGCCGGGACTAGCGGCTACGAGCAGTACTTC

j_call: TRBJ1-5
d_call: .
v_call: TRBV10-3
cdr3_aa: CAISGISNQPQHF
cdr3_nt: TGTGCCATCAGTGGAATTAGCAATCAGCCCCAGCATTTT

j_call: TRBJ2-7
d_call: TRBD1
v_call: TRBV5-6
cdr3_aa: CASSAGGSFSYEQYF
cdr3_nt: TGTGCCAGCAGCGCAGGGGGCTCCTTCTCCTACGAGCAGTACTTC

j_call: TRBJ1-1
d_call: .
v_call: TRBV7-9
cdr3_aa: CASSLNRNTEAFF
cdr3_nt: TGTGCCAGCAGCTTAAACAGGAACACTGAAGCTTTCTTT

j_call: TRBJ2-4
d_call: .
v_call: TRBV28
cdr3_aa: CASSFRTWAGKNIQYF
cdr3_nt: TGTGCCAGCAGTTTCCGGACCTGGGCGGGCAAAAACATTCAGTACTTC

j_call: TRBJ2-7
d_call: TRBD1
v_call: TRBV19
cdr3_aa: CASSTGTVYEQYF
cdr3_nt: TGTGCCAGTAGCACCGGGACAGTCTACGAGCAGTACTTC

j_call: TRBJ1-1
d_call: .
v_call: TRBV12-5
cdr3_aa: CASGPRGNMNTEAFF
cdr3_nt: TGTGCTAGTGGCCCACGCGGGAACATGAACACTGAAGCTTTCTTT

j_call: TRBJ1-4
d_call: .
v_call: TRBV28
cdr3_aa: CASSLGRGGTNEKLFF
cdr3_nt: TGTGCCAGCAGTTTGGGACGGGGAGGCACTAATGAAAAACTGTTTTTT

j_call: TRBJ1-2
d_call: TRBD1
v_call: TRBV30
cdr3_aa: CAWGTGNLRGYTF
cdr3_nt: TGTGCCTGGGGGACAGGGAATTTAAGGGGCTACACCTTC

j_call: TRBJ2-3
d_call: .
v_call: TRBV7-3
cdr3_aa: CASSFWGSTDTQYF
cdr3_nt: TGTGCCAGCAGCTTCTGGGGGAGCACAGATACGCAGTATTTT